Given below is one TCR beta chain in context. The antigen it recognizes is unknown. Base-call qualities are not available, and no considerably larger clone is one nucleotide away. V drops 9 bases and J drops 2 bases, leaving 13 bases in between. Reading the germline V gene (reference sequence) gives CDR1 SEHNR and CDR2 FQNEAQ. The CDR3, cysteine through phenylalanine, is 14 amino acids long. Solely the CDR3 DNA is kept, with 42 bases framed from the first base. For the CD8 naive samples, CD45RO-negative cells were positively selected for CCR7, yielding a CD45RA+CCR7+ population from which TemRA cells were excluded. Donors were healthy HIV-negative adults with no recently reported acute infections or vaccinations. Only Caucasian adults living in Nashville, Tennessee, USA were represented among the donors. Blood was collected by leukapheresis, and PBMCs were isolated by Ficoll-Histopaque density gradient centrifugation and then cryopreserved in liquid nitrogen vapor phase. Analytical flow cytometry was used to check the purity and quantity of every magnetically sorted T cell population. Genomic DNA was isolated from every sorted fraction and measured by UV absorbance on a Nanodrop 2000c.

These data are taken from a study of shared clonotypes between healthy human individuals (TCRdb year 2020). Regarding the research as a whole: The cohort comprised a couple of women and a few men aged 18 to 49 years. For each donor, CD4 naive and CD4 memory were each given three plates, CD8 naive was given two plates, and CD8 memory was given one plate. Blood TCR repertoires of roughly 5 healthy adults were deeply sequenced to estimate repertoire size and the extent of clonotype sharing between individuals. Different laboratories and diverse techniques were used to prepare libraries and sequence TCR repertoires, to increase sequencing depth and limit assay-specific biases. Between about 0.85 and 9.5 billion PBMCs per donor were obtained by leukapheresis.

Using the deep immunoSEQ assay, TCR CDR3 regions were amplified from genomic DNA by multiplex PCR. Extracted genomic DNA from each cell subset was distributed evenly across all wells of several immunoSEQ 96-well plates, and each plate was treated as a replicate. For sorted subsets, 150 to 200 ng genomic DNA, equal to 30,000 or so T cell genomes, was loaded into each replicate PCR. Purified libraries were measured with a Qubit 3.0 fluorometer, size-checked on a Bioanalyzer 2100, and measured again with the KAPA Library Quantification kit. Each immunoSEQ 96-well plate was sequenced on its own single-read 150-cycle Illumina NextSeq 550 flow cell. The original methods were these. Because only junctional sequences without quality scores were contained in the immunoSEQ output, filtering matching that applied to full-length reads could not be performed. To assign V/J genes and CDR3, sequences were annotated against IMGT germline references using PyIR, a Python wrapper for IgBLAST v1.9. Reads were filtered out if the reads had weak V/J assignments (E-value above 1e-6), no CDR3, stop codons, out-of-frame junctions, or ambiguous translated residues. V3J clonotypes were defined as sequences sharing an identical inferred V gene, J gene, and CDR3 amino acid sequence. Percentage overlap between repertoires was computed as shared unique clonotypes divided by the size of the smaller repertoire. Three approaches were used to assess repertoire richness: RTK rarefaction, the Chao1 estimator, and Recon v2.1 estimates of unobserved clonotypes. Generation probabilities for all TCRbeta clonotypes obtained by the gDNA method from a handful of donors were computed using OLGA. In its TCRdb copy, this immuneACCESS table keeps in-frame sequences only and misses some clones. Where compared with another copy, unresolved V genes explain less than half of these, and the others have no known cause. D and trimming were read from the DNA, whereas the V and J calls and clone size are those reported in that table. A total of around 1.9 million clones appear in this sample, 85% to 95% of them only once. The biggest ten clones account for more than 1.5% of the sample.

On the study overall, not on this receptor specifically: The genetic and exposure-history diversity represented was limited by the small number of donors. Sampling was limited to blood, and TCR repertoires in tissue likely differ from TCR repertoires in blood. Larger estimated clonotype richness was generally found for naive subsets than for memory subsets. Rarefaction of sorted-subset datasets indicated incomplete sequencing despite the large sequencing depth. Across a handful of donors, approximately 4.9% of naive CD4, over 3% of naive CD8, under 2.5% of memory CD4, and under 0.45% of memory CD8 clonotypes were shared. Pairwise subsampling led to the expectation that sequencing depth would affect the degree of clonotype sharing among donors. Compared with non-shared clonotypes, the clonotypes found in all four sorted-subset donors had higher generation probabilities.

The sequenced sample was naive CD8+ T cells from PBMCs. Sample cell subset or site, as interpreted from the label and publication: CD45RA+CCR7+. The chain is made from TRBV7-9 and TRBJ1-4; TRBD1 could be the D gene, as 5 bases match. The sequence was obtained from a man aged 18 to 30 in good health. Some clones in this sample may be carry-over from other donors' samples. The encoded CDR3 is CAREEGVTNEKLFF. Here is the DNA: TGTGCCAGAGAGGAAGGGGTCACTAATGAAAAACTGTTTTTT.